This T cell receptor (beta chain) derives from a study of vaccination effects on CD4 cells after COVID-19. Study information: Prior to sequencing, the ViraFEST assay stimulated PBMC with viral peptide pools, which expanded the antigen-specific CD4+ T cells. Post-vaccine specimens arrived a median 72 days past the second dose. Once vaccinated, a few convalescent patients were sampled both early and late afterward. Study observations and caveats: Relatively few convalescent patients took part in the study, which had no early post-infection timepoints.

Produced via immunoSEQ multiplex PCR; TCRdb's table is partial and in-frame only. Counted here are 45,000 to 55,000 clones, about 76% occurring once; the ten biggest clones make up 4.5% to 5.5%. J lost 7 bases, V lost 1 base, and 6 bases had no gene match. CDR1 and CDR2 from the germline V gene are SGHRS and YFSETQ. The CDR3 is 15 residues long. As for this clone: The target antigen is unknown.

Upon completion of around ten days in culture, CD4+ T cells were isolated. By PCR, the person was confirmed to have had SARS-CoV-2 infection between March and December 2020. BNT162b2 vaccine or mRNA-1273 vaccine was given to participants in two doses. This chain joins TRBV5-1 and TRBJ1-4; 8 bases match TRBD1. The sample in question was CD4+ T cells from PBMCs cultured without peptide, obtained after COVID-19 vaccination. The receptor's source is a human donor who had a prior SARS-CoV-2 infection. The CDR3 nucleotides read TGCGCCAGCAGCTTGAGGGGACAGGAGACTGAAAAACTGTTTTTT. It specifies CASSLRGQETEKLFF.